This entry concerns a single TCR beta chain. Its antigen target is currently unknown. Base quality data are lacking; no much larger clone is found one base away. These data are taken from a study of blood T cell repertoires in COVID-19 (dated by TCRdb to between 2020 and 2021). Describing the broader study: Samples from collaborators originated in the United States, Italy and Spain and spanned both the acute and convalescent phases of COVID-19. The material from the prospective study consisted of cDNA or gDNA derived from T cells, B-cell-depleted T cells, or PBMCs. Deeply sampled blood TCRbeta repertoires from subjects exposed to, actively infected with, or recovered from COVID-19 were included in the dataset. The repertoires were made available in a free public database intended to serve as a resource for research on the immune response to SARS-CoV-2. Samples were obtained from the ongoing ImmuneRACE study (first 160 participants) and from 950 to 1,500 subjects provided by 6 global collaborators. A de-identified subject ID, COVID-19 status, age in years and sex were almost always included in the sample metadata. Where available, HLA class I and class II types were taken from metadata supplied by the sample provider and were not determined by assay-based typing. The paper as a whole reports these results and caveats: The quantity of clinical and demographic metadata differed by source and by participant and was supplied without curation.

Each collaborating institution followed its own protocols to collect whole blood in K2EDTA tubes. For TCRbeta analysis, collaborators shipped samples as frozen whole blood, isolated PBMCs, or DNA extracted from either of those sample types. TCRbeta CDR3 regions were amplified from genomic DNA using the immunoSEQ Assay, a bias-controlled multiplex PCR. Per the original workflow: The number of nucleated cells in each sample was estimated by amplification of reference gene primers within the assay. Sequence reads were collapsed and filtered to measure the absolute abundance of every unique TCRbeta CDR3 rearrangement. For each sample, productive Simpson clonality was calculated by taking the square root of Simpson's diversity index across productive rearrangements. Imported from immuneACCESS, the table was reduced by TCRdb to in-frame sequences with V and J called. These copies leave out some clones; in studies compared against another copy, an unresolved V gene accounts for under half, and the cause of the remainder is not known. That table gives V, J and clone size, and the DNA gave D and trimming. For this sample the table gives 110,000 or so clones, of which about 83% were detected only once. Jointly, the top ten make up 3% to 5% of the sample.

Via the germline V gene, CDR1 is MNHEY and CDR2 SVGAGI. V has 6 bases trimmed and J has 6 bases trimmed; junction bases matching no gene number 7. Measured from the cysteine to the phenylalanine, the CDR3 is 15 residues long. The kept DNA is CDR3 alone, 45 bases in frame from the first base. The source of this sequence is a man between 60 and 75 years old with acute or convalescent COVID-19. Sequenced: peripheral blood. Recombination connected TRBV6-5 to TRBJ2-1, with 11 bases in between that match TRBD2. The CDR3 reads CASSARLAGLNEQFF. The DNA is as follows: TGTGCCAGCAGCGCGAGACTAGCGGGACTCAATGAGCAGTTCTTC.